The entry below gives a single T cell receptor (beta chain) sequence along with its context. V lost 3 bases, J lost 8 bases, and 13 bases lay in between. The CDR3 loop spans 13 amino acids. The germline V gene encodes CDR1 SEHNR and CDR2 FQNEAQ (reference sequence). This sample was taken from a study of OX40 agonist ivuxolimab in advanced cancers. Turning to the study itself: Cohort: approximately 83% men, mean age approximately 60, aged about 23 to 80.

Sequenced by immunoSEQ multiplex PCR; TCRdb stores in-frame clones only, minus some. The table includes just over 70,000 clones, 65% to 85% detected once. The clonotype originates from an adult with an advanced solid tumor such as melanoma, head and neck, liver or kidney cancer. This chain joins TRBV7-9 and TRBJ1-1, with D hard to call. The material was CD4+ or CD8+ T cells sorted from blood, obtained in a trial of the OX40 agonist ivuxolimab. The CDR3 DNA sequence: TGTGCCAGCAGCTTGGCCGGGCTCCGCGAAGCTTTCTTT. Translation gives CASSLAGLREAFF.